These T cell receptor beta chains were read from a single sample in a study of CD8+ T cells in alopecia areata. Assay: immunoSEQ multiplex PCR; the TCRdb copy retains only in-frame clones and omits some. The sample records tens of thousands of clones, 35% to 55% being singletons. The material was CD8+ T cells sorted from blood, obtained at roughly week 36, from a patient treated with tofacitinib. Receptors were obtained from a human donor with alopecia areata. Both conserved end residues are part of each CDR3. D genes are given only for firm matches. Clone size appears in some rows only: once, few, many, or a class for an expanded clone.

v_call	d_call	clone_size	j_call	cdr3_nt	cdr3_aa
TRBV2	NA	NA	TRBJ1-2	TGTGCCAGCAGTGAACCCGCCGCAGATTACTATGGCTACACCTTC	CASSEPAADYYGYTF
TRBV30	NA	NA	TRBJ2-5	TGTGCCTGGGACGGGGGGCGAGGGCTGGAGACCCAGTACTTC	CAWDGGRGLETQYF
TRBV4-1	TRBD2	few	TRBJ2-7	TGCGCCAGCAGCCCCAACAGGCCGGCTAGCGGGAGGTACGAGCAGTACTTC	CASSPNRPASGRYEQYF
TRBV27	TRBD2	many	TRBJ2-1	TGTGCCAGCAGATTTGCTAGCGGGGGTTTATACAATGAGCAGTTCTTC	CASRFASGGLYNEQFF
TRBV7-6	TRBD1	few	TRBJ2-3	TGTGCCAGCAGCTTTCGCGACAGGGGGTTCCCAGATACGCAGTATTTT	CASSFRDRGFPDTQYF
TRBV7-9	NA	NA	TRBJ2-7	TGTGCCAGCAGCTTCGCGGAGACCGCGGGCAAGCAGTACTTC	CASSFAETAGKQYF
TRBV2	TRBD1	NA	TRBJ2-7	TGTGCCACGGGGACAGCCTACGAGCAGTACTTC	CATGTAYEQYF
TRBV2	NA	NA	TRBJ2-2	TGTGCCAGCAGCCACCGGGACACCAACACCGGGGAGCTGTTTTTT	CASSHRDTNTGELFF
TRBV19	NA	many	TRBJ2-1	TGTGCCAGTAGTATCGTCGGCAGGGTAAGAGGTAGCGTGGATGAGCAGTTCTTC	CASSIVGRVRGSVDEQFF
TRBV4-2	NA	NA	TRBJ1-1	TGTGCCAGCAGCCAAGGCAGGGGAGTGGGCGCTGAAGCTTTCTTT	CASSQGRGVGAEAFF
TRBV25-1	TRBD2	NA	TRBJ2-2	TGTGCCAGCAGTCCTGGGGGGGACACCGGGGAGCTGTTTTTT	CASSPGGDTGELFF
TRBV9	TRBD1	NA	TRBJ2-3	TGTGCCAGCAGCGGACAGGGTCGATTCACAGATACGCAGTATTTT	CASSGQGRFTDTQYF
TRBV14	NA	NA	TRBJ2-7	TGTGCCAGCAGCCAAGCCTATCCAGGGGAATCGGACGAGCAGTACTTC	CASSQAYPGESDEQYF
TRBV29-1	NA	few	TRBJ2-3	TGCAGCGTTGGCGACAGACCCACAGATACGCAGTATTTT	CSVGDRPTDTQYF
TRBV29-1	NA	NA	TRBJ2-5	TGCAGCGTTGATTGGTGGTCGGCGGCGGGGAGTGTCGAGACCCAGTACTTC	CSVDWWSAAGSVETQYF
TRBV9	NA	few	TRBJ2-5	TGTGCCAGCAGCCAAGGACAGCAAGAGACCCAGTACTTC	CASSQGQQETQYF
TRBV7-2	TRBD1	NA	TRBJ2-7	TGCGCCAGCAGCCAGCGGACAGGGGGTAACTACGAGCAGTACTTC	CASSQRTGGNYEQYF
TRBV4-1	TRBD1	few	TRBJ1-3	TGCGCCAGCAGCCCCCCGACAGGGCACACCATATATTTT	CASSPPTGHTIYF
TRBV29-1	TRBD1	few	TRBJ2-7	TGCAGCGTTGAAGATGGCGGGACAGGGGACCACGAGCAGTACTTC	CSVEDGGTGDHEQYF
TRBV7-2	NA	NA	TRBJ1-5	TGTGCCAGCAGCACACAAACAAATCAGCCCCAGCATTTT	CASSTQTNQPQHF
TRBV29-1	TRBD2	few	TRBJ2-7	TGCAGCGTTGAAGCTAGCGGGGGCTACGAGCAGTACTTC	CSVEASGGYEQYF
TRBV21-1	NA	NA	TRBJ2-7	TGTGCCAGCAGCGAAACAGGGTCTGCAGACAACGAGCAGTACTTC	CASSETGSADNEQYF
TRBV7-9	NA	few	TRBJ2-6	TGTGCCAGCAGCCCTACTGTCCTGACTTTC	CASSPTVLTF
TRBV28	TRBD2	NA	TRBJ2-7	TGTGCCAGCAGTCCCCGACTAGCGGGGCCCTACGAGCAGTACTTC	CASSPRLAGPYEQYF
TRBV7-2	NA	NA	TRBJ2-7	TGTGCCAGCAGTCAGGCGGGGTACTACGAGCAGTACTTC	CASSQAGYYEQYF
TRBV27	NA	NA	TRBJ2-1	TGTGCCAGCAGTTTCGGGGAAGAGCAGTTCTTC	CASSFGEEQFF
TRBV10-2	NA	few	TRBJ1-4	TGCGCCAGCACAAACAGGTTGGAAGAAAAACTGTTTTTT	CASTNRLEEKLFF